The 10 T cell receptor beta chains presented below share a single source sample, sequenced in a study of CD8+CD57+ T cells in acquired aplastic anemia. TCR beta VDJ and CDR3 were profiled, and genomic DNA was the template. From the reads, TCRdb called clonotypes with MiXCR, one entry per CDR3 protein. The table includes around 400,000 distinct CDR3 sequences, under 80% detected once. The material sequenced was sorted CD4+, CD8+, or CD8+CD57+ T cells (not recorded which) from PBMCs. The receptors shown here come from a human donor in good health, serving as a control.

V gene TRBV9 combines with J gene TRBJ2-7, with D maybe TRBD2 (6 bases). V lost 2 bases, J lost 8 bases, and 14 bases lay in between. The CDR3 is made up of 13 amino acids. Germline-derived CDR1 and CDR2 are SGDLS and YYNGEE. CDR3 sequence: CASSVTREEKQYF. In DNA form, the CDR3 reads TGTGCCAGCAGCGTCACGCGGGAAGAGAAGCAGTACTTC.

This rearrangement joins TRBV7-2 to TRBJ1-1, with 10 bases aligning to TRBD1. The CDR3 loop spans 16 amino acids. Germline CDR1 reads SGHTA; CDR2 reads FQGNSA. With 9 bases clipped from V and 5 bases from J, the junction kept 15 bases outside the gene matches. The CDR3 region is CARPYQGGTGVTEAFF. The CDR3 bases are TGTGCCAGGCCTTACCAGGGGGGGACAGGGGTGACTGAAGCTTTCTTT.

The V call is TRBV12-5, the J call TRBJ1-2; the D gene is possibly TRBD1 (6 bases). Per germline, CDR1 LGHNT and CDR2 FRNRAP. This CDR3 is 13 amino acids long. Trimming pared 4 bases from V and 2 bases from J, leaving 8 bases between. The CDR3 region is CASGSGTNYGYTF. The CDR3 region has the DNA TGTGCTAGTGGTTCCGGGACAAACTATGGCTACACCTTC.

Notes on this clonotype: With a much larger clone just one base away, this may be a read error. The genes are TRBV6-5 and TRBJ2-2; D unclear. The CDR3 has 14 residues. Germline V gene lookup returns CDR1 MNHEY and CDR2 SVGAGI. CDR3 bases: TGTGCCAGCAGACCCATGGGGAACGCCGGGGAGCTGTTTTTT. Translating gives CASRPMGNAGELFF.

This clonotype appeared many times. The V gene is TRBV25-1, the J gene TRBJ2-1, with 9 positions matching TRBD2. The junction had 10 bases not matched to a gene; V was cut back by 1 base and J by 6 bases. This CDR3 region has 17 residues. Germline assignment: CDR1 MGHDK and CDR2 SYGVNS. The CDR3 coding sequence is TGTGCCAGCAGTGAATTTCGTGTGGGACTAGCTCGCAATGAGCAGTTCTTC. Protein sequence: CASSEFRVGLARNEQFF.

Remarks on this clonotype: Germline is not matched at one junction end, which may reflect a read error. The genes are TRBV2 and TRBJ2-7; TRBD1 matches at 7 bases. The CDR3 is 14 residues long. CDR1 is SNHLY and CDR2 is FYNNEI in the germline V gene. CDR3 in DNA: TGTGCCAGCTCACTGAGGACAGGAGCCTACGAGCAGCACTTC. Amino acids: CASSLRTGAYEQHF. The full variable domain, with the rest looked up from reference TRBV2 and TRBJ2-7, is EPEVTQTPSHQVTQMGQEVILRCVPISNHLYFYWYRQILGQKVEFLVSFYNNEISEKSEIFDDQFSVERPDGSNFTLKIRSTKLEDSAMYFCASSLRTGAYEQHFGPGTRLTVT.

The rearrangement uses TRBV7-9 and TRBJ1-1; D ambiguous. Trimming removed 5 bases at V and 11 bases at J, with 18 bases between. CDR1 SEHNR and CDR2 FQNEAQ come from the germline V gene (reference sequence). The CDR3 sequence is 13 residues long. The CDR3 spells CASSDLYEKDAFF. The CDR3 DNA reads as TGTGCCAGCAGCGACCTCTACGAGAAGGACGCTTTCTTT.

The table lists this clonotype with many counts. J is TRBJ1-3 and V is TRBV12-5; 7 bases align to TRBD1. With V trimmed by 0 bases and J by 4 bases, 12 bases remained unmatched. The CDR3 is made up of 18 amino acids. The germline gives CDR1 LGHNT, CDR2 FRNRAP. The CDR3 region has the DNA TGTGCTAGTGGTTTGGTACTGCGGGCACAGGGGAACGGAAACACCATATATTTT. It is translated as CASGLVLRAQGNGNTIYF.

For this clonotype: Since a much larger clone is just one base distant, this may be a read error. This CDR3 fails to terminate in the conserved phenylalanine or tryptophan, so it likely reflects a read error. The genes are TRBV6-5 and TRBJ1-2, with D hard to call. The CDR3 contains 14 residues. Trimming took off 0 bases at V and 7 bases at J, with 12 bases between the two ends. The germline V gene has CDR1 MNHEY and CDR2 SVGAGI. CDR3 in amino acids: CASSYSKGLGGYTS. Here the CDR3 DNA reads TGTGCCAGCAGTTACTCGAAAGGGTTGGGTGGCTACACCTCC.

The rearrangement joins TRBV10-1 to TRBJ1-2, with D unclear. Trimming removed 4 bases from V and 4 bases from J, with 10 bases in between. There are 13 residues in the CDR3. CDR1 and CDR2 from the germline V gene are WNHNN and SYGVQD (reference sequence). The DNA of the CDR3 is TGCGCCAGCAGTGGGCAGGCGGCCTATGGCTACACCTTC. It codes for CASSGQAAYGYTF.